This T cell receptor beta chain was obtained from a study of T cells in Graves' hyperthyroidism and ophthalmopathy. Turning to the study itself: Pretreatment peripheral blood was obtained at initial diagnosis. Study-level findings and limits: Researchers found most expanded thyroid clonotypes above 0.001 in blood as well.

Trimming stripped 3 bases from V and 5 bases from J, with 10 bases between. CDR3 length: 13 amino acids. Germline V gene lookup returns CDR1 DFQATT and CDR2 SNEGSKA (reference sequence). Amplification of TCR beta CDR3 regions was performed using RNA transcripts as template. A set of HTBI primers served as the primers for a first-round RT-PCR of the TCR CDR3. One entry per CDR3 protein results from TCRdb running MiXCR on the multiplex PCR reads. The table records 200,000 or so distinct CDR3 sequences, about 15% of them present only once. Patients with uncontrolled infections, other autoimmune diseases, pregnancy or lactation were excluded. PBMCs came from more than 8.5 ml fresh peripheral blood. Turning to this clonotype: What it binds is not known.

V gene TRBV20-1 combines with J gene TRBJ1-4; D unresolved. Sequencing was performed on blood. The sequence came from a woman aged 45-65 years with Graves' hyperthyroidism. The DNA for the CDR3 is TGCAGTGCTAGGTGGCGAGCCAATGAAAAACTGTTTTTT. Its translation is CSARWRANEKLFF.